Detailed here is one TCR beta chain. The antigen is not known. This specimen comes from a study of shared clonotypes between healthy human individuals. Study in general: Each donor's CD8 memory used one plate, CD8 naive two, each CD4 subset three.

General study findings and limits: A few donors had about 5% of their naive CD4 clonotypes in common.

In the authors' methods: Junction-only immunoSEQ sequences carried no quality scores, so filtering differed. The protocol was immunoSEQ multiplex PCR, while the TCRdb copy is restricted to in-frame clones and leaves out a portion. V, J and clone size reflect that table, while D and trimming were determined from the DNA. Of roughly 720,000 clones detected, roughly 91% appear once; the ten largest clones hold 34%. Trimming at V came to 2 bases and at J to 1 base, leaving 5 bases not matched to a gene. The CDR3 is made up of 16 amino acids. Germline lookup yields CDR1 SGHAT and CDR2 FQNNGV. The TCR originated in a man in his late teens or twenties in good health. Some clones in this sample may be carry-over from other donors' samples. This chain links TRBV11-2 with TRBJ2-3, with 8 bases identical to TRBD2. Sequenced sample: memory CD8+ T cells from PBMCs. This sample's subset: CD45RO+ cells pooled with CCR7-negative TemRA cells. CDR3 in DNA: TGTGCCAGCAGCTTATCTAGCGGGTCCCGCACAGATACGCAGTATTTT. Its translation: CASSLSSGSRTDTQYF.